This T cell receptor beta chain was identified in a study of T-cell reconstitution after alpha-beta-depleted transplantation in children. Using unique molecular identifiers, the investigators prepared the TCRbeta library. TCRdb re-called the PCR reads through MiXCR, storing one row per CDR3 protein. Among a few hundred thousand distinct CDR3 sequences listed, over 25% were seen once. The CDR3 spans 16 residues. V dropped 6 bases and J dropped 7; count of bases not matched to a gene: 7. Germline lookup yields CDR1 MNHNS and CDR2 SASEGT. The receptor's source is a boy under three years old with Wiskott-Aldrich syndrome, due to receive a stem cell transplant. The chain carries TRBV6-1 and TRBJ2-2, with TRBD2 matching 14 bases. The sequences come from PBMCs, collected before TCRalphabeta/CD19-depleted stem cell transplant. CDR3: CASRSGTSGSSGELFF. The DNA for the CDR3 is TGTGCCAGCAGATCCGGGACTAGCGGGAGTAGCGGGGAGCTGTTTTTT.